Listed below are T cell receptor beta chains from one sample, sequenced in a study of T-cell reconstitution after alpha-beta-depleted transplantation in children. TCRdb used MiXCR to reprocess the PCR reads, holding one entry per CDR3 protein. This sample has about 120,000 distinct CDR3 sequences, with roughly 23% found just once. The input for sequencing was PBMCs, mostly from graft donor cells, taken 180 days after TCRalphabeta/CD19-depleted stem cell transplant. All receptors derive from a male patient between 2 and 10 years old who had a stem cell transplant for chronic granulomatous disease, so the T cells may come from the graft donor. Each CDR3 is given with its conserved first and last residue. A D gene is named only where the DNA matches it firmly. Clone size is stated in some rows and not others, as once, few, many or a class when expanded.

j_call,clone_size,v_call,d_call,cdr3_nt,cdr3_aa
TRBJ2-7,many,TRBV11-1,TRBD2,TGTGCCAGCAGCCAACGGGGGACTAGCGGAACCTACGAGCAGTACTTC,CASSQRGTSGTYEQYF
TRBJ2-7,many,TRBV10-3,-,TGTGCCATCAGTGAGGCTCACTCCTACGAGCAGTACTTC,CAISEAHSYEQYF
TRBJ2-1,-,TRBV28,TRBD2,TGTGCCAGCAGAAAGCGGGAGTCGGTAAATGAGCAGTTCTTC,CASRKRESVNEQFF
TRBJ2-7,few,TRBV12-3/TRBV12-4,-,TGTGCCAGCAGTTTAATACAGACACTCGACTCCTACGAGCAGTACTTC,CASSLIQTLDSYEQYF
TRBJ2-1,-,TRBV5-1,-,TGCGCCAGCAGTCTAGGAGCGGGTGGGACCTTTTTATACGAGCAGTTCTTC,CASSLGAGGTFLYEQFF
TRBJ2-2,-,TRBV27,-,TGTGCCAGCAGGCCCTGGGGCGTGGGGTGGCAAGAGCTGTTTTTT,CASRPWGVGWQELFF
TRBJ1-6,few,TRBV5-5,TRBD1,TGTGCCAGCAGCTTTCTCTCCGGGACAGGAGCCTCACCCCTCCACTTT,CASSFLSGTGASPLHF
TRBJ1-3,many,TRBV20-1,-,TGCAGTGCAAGAGACGTGCCACTCTCTGGAAACACCATATATTTT,CSARDVPLSGNTIYF
TRBJ2-3,many,TRBV20-1,-,TGCAGTGCTAGAACGGGAGTCAGCACAGATACGCAGTATTTT,CSARTGVSTDTQYF
TRBJ2-5,few,TRBV5-1,-,TGCGCCAGCAGCCAGGGACTCCAAGAGACCCAGTACTTC,CASSQGLQETQYF
TRBJ2-3,few,TRBV12-3/TRBV12-4,TRBD1,TGTGCCAGCAGTCCCGGACAGGGAGTAGATACGCAGTATTTT,CASSPGQGVDTQYF
TRBJ2-6,-,TRBV20-1,-,TGCAGTGCCCGAAATAGACTAGTTACTGGGGCCAACGTCCTGACTTTC,CSARNRLVTGANVLTF
TRBJ2-5,many,TRBV13,-,TGTGCCAGCAGCGCCACCGTAGAGACCCAGTACTTC,CASSATVETQYF
TRBJ2-2,-,TRBV29-1,TRBD2,TGCAGCGTTGAAGATGTCACTAGCGGTACCGGGGAGCTGTTTTTT,CSVEDVTSGTGELFF
TRBJ1-1,-,TRBV11-3,-,TGTGCCAGCAGCTTAGGTCCGGCGGGGGCAGGCACTGAAGCTTTCTTT,CASSLGPAGAGTEAFF
TRBJ2-2,few,TRBV18,TRBD1,TGTGCCAGCTCACCGCTGACAGGGACCAACACCGGGGAGCTGTTTTTT,CASSPLTGTNTGELFF
TRBJ1-5,-,TRBV7-2,TRBD1,TGTGCCAGCAGCTTAGTCCCCGGGACAGGGGGCATTCAGCCCCAGCATTTT,CASSLVPGTGGIQPQHF
TRBJ2-2,many,TRBV6-5,-,TGTGCCAGCAGTTACTCAACGAACACCGGGGAGCTGTTTTTT,CASSYSTNTGELFF
TRBJ2-1,-,TRBV20-1,-,TGCAGTGCTAGAGATGGTGGATCGAGCTCCTACAATGAGCAGTTCTTC,CSARDGGSSSYNEQFF
TRBJ2-1,many,TRBV5-4,-,TGTGCCAGCAGCTTGGGAGCGGGACAGCGCAATGAGCAGTTCTTC,CASSLGAGQRNEQFF
TRBJ2-7,many,TRBV20-1,-,TGCAGTGCTAGAGTGCCGGGCGGGGAGCAGTACTTC,CSARVPGGEQYF
TRBJ2-1,many,TRBV10-1,TRBD2,TGCGCCAGCAGTGCGCGGACTAGCGGGAACAATGAGCAGTTCTTC,CASSARTSGNNEQFF
TRBJ1-2,many,TRBV12-3/TRBV12-4,-,TGTGCCAGCAGTTCGCAGGAGAGGGCTAACTATGGCTACACCTTC,CASSSQERANYGYTF
TRBJ1-2,few,TRBV12-3/TRBV12-4,-,TGTGCCAGCAGTTTGGGGGCACACAGGGCGTCCAACTATGGCTACACCTTC,CASSLGAHRASNYGYTF
TRBJ2-7,-,TRBV12-3/TRBV12-4,TRBD2,TGTGCCAGCAGCACGGGACTAGCAAACGAGCAGTACTTC,CASSTGLANEQYF
TRBJ2-5,many,TRBV19,-,TGTGCCAGTGGGGCAGACCAAGAGACCCAGTACTTC,CASGADQETQYF